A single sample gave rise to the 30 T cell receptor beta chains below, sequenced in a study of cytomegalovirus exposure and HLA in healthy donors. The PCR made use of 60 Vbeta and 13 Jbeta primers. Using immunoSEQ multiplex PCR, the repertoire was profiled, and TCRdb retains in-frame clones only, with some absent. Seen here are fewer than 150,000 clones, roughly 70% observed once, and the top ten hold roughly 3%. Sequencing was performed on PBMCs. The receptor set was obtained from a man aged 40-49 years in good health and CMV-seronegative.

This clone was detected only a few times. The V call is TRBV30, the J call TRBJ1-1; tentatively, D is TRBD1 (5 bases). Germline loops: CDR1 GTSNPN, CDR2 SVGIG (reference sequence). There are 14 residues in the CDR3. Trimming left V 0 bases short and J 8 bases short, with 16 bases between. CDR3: CAWSVVQGVGEAFF. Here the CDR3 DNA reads TGTGCCTGGAGTGTAGTCCAGGGTGTGGGGGAAGCTTTCTTT.

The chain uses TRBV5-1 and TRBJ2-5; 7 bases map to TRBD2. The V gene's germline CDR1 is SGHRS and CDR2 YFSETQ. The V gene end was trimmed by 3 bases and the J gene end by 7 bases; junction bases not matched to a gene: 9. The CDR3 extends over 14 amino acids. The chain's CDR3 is CASSYRGGEATQYF. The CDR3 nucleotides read TGCGCCAGCAGCTACCGGGGAGGGGAGGCGACCCAGTACTTC.

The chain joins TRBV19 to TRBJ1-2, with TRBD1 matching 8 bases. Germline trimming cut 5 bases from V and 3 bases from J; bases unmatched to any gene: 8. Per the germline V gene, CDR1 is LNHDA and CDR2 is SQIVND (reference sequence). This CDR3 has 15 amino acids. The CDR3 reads CASSSGQGVDYGYTF. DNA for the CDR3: TGTGCCAGTAGTTCTGGACAGGGTGTGGACTATGGCTACACCTTC.

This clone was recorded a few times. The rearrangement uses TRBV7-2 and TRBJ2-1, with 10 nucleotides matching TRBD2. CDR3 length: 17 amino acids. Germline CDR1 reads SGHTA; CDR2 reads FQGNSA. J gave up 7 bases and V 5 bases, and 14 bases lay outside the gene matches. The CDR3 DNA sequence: TGTGCCAGCAGCCTCGACCTACTAGCGGGATTTCGGAATGAGCAGTTCTTC. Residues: CASSLDLLAGFRNEQFF.

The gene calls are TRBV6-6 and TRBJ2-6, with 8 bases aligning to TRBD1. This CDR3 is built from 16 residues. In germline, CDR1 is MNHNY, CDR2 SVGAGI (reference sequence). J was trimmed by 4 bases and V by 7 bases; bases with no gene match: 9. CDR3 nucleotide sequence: TGTGCCAGCACCAGGACAGGGTCTACCGGGGCCAACGTCCTGACTTTC. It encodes CASTRTGSTGANVLTF.

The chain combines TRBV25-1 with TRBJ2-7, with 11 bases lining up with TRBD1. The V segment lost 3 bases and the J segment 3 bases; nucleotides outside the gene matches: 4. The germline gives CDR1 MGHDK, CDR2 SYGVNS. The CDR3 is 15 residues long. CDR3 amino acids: CASSDGQGAGYEQYF. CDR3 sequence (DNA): TGTGCCAGCAGTGACGGACAGGGGGCAGGCTACGAGCAGTACTTC.

CDR3 DNA: TGTGCCAGCAGGGGACAGTTCGATCAGCCCCAGCATTTT. Protein: CASRGQFDQPQHF. This sequence joins TRBV28 and TRBJ1-5; TRBD1 matches at 7 bases. Germline lookup yields CDR1 MDHEN and CDR2 SYDVKM. After removal of 6 bases from V and 5 bases from J, the junction contained 4 bases not matched to a gene. The CDR3 consists of 13 residues.

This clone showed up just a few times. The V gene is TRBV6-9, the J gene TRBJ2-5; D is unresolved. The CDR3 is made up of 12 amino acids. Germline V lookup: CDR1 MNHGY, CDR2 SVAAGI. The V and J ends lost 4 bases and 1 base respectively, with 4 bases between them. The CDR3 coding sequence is TGTGCCAGCAGTTCCCTCCAAGAGACCCAGTACTTC. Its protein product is CASSSLQETQYF.

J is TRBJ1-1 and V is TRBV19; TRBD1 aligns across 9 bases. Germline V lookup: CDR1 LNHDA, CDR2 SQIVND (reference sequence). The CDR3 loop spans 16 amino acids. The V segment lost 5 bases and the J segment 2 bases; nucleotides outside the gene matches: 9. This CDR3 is CASSLRTGVLNTEAFF. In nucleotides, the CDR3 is TGTGCCAGTAGTCTTCGGACAGGGGTCCTCAACACTGAAGCTTTCTTT. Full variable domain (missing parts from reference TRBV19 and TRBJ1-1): DGGITQSPKYLFRKEGQNVTLSCEQNLNHDAMYWYRQDPGQGLRLIYYSQIVNDFQKGDIAEGYSVSREKKESFPLTVTSAQKNPTAFYLCASSLRTGVLNTEAFFGQGTRLTVV.

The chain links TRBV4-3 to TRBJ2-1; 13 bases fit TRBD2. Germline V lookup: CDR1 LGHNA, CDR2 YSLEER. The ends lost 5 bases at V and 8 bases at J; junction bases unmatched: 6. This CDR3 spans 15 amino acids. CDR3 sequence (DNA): TGCGCCAGCAGCGATACTAGCGGGAGGGGGTATGAGCAGTTCTTC. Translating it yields CASSDTSGRGYEQFF.

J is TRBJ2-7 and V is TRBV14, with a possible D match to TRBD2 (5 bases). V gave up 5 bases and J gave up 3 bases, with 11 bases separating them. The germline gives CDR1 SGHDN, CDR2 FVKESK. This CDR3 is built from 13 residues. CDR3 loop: CASSGLGLYEQYF. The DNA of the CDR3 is TGTGCCAGCAGCGGACTCGGGCTCTACGAGCAGTACTTC.

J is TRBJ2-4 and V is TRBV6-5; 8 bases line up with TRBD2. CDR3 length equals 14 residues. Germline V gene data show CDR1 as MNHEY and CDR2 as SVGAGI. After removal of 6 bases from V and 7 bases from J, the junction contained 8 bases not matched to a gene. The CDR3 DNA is TGTGCCAGCAGGACGGGGGGCGGGGGGAACATTCAGTACTTC. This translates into CASRTGGGGNIQYF.

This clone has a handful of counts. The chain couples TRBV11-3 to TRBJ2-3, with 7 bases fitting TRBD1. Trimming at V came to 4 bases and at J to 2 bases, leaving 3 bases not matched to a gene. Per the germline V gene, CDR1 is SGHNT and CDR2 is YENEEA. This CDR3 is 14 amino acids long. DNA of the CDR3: TGTGCCAGCAGCTGGGACAGACCCACAGATACGCAGTATTTT. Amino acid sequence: CASSWDRPTDTQYF.

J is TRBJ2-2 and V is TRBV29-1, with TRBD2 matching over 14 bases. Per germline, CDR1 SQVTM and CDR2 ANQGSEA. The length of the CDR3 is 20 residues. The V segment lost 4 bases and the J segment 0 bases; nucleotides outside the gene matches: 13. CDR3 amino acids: CSVVGVAGLAGGPNTGELFF. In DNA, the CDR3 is TGCAGCGTTGTCGGTGTCGCAGGACTAGCGGGGGGACCGAACACCGGGGAGCTGTTTTTT.

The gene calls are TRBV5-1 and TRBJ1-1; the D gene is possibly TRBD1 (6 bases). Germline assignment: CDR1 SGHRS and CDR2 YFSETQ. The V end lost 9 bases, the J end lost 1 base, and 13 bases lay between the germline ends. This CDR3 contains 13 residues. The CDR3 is CATAKTGNTEAFF. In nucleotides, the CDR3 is TGCGCCACAGCGAAGACAGGGAACACTGAAGCTTTCTTT.

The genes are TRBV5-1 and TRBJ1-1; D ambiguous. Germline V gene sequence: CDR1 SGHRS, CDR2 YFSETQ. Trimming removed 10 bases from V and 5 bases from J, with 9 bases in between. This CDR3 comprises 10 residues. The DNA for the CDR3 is TGCGCCTCCCGAGGGACTGAAGCTTTCTTT. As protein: CASRGTEAFF.

CDR3 DNA sequence: TGCGCCAGCAGCCCGAGGACAGTAGGTGGCTACACCTTC. Encoded protein: CASSPRTVGGYTF. V gene TRBV5-1 combines with J gene TRBJ1-2; possible D gene TRBD1, 6 bases. Trimming shortened V by 4 bases and J by 7 bases, and 14 bases separated the two germline ends. This CDR3 region has 13 residues. Per germline, CDR1 SGHRS and CDR2 YFSETQ.

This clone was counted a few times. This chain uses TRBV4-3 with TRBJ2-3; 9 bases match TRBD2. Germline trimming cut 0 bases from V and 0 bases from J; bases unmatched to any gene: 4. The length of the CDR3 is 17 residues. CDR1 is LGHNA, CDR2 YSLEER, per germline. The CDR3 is CASSQEPTSGSTDTQYF. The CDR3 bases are TGCGCCAGCAGCCAAGAGCCCACTAGCGGGAGCACAGATACGCAGTATTTT.

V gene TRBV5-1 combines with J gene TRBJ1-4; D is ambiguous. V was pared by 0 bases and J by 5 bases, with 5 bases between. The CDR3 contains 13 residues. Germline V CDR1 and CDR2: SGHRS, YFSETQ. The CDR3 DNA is TGCGCCAGCAGCTTGGGGAGCAATGAAAAACTGTTTTTT. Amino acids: CASSLGSNEKLFF.

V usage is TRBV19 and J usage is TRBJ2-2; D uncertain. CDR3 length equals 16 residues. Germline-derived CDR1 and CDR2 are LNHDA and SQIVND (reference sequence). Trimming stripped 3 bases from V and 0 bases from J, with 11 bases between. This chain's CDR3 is CASSILSTTNTGELFF. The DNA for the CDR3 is TGTGCCAGTAGTATCCTTTCAACAACGAACACCGGGGAGCTGTTTTTT.

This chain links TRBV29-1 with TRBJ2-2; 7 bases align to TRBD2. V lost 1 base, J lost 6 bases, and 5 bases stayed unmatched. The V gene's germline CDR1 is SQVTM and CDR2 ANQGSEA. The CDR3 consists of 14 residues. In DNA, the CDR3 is TGCAGCGTTGAAGTTAGACGGGGGGCCGGGGAGCTGTTTTTT. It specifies CSVEVRRGAGELFF.

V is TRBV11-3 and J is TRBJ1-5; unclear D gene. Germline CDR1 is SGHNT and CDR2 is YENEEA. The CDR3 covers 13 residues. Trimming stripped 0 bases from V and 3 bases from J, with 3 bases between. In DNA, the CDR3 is TGTGCCAGCAGCTTAGACGTCAATCAGCCCCAGCATTTT. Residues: CASSLDVNQPQHF.

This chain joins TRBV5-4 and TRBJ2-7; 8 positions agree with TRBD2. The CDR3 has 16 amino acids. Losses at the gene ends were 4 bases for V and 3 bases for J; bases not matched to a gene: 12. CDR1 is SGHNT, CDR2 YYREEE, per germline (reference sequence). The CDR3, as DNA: TGTGCCAGCAGCCCCGGTGGCGGGGCGGGGGGCTACGAGCAGTACTTC. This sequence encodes CASSPGGGAGGYEQYF.

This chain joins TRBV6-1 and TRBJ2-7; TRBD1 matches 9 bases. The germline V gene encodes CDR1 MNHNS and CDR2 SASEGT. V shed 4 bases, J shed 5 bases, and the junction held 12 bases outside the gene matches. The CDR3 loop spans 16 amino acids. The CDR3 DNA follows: TGTGCCAGCAGTGGGACAGGGACAGGGCGGAATAACGAGCAGTACTTC. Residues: CASSGTGTGRNNEQYF.

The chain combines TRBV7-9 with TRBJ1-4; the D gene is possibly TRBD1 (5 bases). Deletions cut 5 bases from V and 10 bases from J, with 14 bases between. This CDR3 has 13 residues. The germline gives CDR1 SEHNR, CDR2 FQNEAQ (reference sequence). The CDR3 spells CASSPGTLGKLFF. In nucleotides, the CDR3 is TGTGCCAGCAGCCCCGGGACTTTGGGAAAACTGTTTTTT.

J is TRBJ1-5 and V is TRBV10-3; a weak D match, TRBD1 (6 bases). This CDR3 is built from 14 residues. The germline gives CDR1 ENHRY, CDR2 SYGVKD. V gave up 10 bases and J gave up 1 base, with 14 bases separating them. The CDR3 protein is CATRRQGSNQPQHF. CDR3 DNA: TGTGCCACCCGGAGGCAGGGGAGCAATCAGCCCCAGCATTTT.

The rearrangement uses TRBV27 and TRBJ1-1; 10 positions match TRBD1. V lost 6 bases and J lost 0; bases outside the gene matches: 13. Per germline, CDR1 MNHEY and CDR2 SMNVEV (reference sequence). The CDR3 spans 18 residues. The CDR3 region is CASSLGLGQGGMNTEAFF. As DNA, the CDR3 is TGTGCCAGCAGCCTTGGGCTAGGACAGGGGGGGATGAACACTGAAGCTTTCTTT.

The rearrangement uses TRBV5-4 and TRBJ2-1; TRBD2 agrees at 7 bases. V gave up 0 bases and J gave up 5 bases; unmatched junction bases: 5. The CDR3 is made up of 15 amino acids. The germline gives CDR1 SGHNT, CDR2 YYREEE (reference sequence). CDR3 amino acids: CASSLVSGIHNEQFF. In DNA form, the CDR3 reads TGTGCCAGCAGCTTGGTGAGCGGGATCCACAATGAGCAGTTCTTC.

The CDR3 here is CASSLQGFNQPQHF. DNA for the CDR3: TGTGCCAGCAGCTTACAGGGTTTTAATCAGCCCCAGCATTTT. The chain uses TRBV5-4 and TRBJ1-5, with D maybe TRBD1 (6 bases). Between the trimmed V and J ends, which lost 2 bases and 4 bases, there was a span of 10 bases. The germline V gene has CDR1 SGHNT and CDR2 YYREEE (reference sequence). The CDR3 extends over 14 amino acids.

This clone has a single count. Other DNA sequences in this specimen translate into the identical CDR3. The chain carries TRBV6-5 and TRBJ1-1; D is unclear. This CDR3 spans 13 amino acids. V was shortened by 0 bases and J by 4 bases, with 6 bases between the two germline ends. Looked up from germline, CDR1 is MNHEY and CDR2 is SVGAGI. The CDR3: CASSYSRGTEAFF. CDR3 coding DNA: TGTGCCAGCAGTTACTCGAGAGGCACTGAAGCTTTCTTT.